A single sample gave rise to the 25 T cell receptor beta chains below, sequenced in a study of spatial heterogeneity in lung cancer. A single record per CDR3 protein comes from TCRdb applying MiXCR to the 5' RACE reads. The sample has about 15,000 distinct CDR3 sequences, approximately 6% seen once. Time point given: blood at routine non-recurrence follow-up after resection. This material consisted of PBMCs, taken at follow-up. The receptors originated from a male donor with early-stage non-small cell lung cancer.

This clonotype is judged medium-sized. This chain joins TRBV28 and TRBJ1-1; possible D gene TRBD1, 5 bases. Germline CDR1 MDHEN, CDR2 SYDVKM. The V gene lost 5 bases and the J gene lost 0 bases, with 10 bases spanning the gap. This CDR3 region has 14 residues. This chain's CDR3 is CASSLGRLNTEAFF. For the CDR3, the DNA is TGTGCCAGCAGTCTGGGACGGTTGAACACTGAAGCTTTCTTT.

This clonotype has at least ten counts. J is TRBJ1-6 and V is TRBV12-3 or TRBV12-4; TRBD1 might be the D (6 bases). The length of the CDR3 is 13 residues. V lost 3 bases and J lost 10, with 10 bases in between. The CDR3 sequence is CASSLGHGSPLHF. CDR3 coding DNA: TGTGCCAGCAGTTTGGGACATGGATCACCCCTCCACTTT.

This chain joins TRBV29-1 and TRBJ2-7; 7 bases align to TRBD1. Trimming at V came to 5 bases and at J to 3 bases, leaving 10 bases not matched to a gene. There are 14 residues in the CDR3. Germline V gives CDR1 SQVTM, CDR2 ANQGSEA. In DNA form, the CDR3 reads TGCAGCGTTCGGCCCGGGACAGAGCTCTACGAGCAGTACTTC. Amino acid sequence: CSVRPGTELYEQYF.

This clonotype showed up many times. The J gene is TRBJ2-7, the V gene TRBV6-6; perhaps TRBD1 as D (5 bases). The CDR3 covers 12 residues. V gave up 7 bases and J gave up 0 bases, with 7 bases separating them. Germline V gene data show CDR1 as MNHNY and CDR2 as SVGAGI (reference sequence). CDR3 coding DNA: TGTGCCAGCACAGGGAACTCCTACGAGCAGTACTTC. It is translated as CASTGNSYEQYF.

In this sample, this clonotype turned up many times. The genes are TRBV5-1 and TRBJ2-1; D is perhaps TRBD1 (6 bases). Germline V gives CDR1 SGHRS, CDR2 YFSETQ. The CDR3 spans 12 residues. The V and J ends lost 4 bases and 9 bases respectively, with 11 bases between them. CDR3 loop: CASSPQGSEQFF. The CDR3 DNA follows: TGCGCCAGCAGCCCTCAGGGGAGTGAGCAGTTCTTC.

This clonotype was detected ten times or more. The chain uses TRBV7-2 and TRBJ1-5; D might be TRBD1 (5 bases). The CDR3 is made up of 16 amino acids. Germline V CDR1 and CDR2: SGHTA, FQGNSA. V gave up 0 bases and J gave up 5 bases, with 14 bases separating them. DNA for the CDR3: TGTGCCAGCAGCTTAGCGGTCGGAGGGGAGTATCAGCCCCAGCATTTT. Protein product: CASSLAVGGEYQPQHF.

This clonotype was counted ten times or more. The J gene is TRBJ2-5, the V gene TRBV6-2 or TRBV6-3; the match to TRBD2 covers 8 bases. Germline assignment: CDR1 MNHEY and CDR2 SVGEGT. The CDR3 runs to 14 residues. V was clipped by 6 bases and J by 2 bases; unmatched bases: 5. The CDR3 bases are TGTGCCAGCAGACCTAGCGGGCCTCAAGAGACCCAGTACTTC. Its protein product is CASRPSGPQETQYF.

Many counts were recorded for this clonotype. This CDR3 is CASSAGLSRVSHPNQPQHF. The DNA of the CDR3 is TGTGCCAGCAGTGCCGGGCTCTCCCGGGTATCCCATCCCAATCAGCCCCAGCATTTT. The chain has TRBV28 and TRBJ1-5, with D uncertain. In germline, CDR1 is MDHEN, CDR2 SYDVKM. This CDR3 is built from 19 residues. The V end lost 5 bases, the J end lost 3 bases, and 26 bases lay between the germline ends.

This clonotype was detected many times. The CDR3 sequence: CASKGSGNTGELFF. The DNA for the CDR3 is TGTGCCAGCAAGGGCAGCGGGAACACCGGGGAGCTGTTTTTT. The rearrangement joins TRBV6-2 or TRBV6-3 to TRBJ2-2, with D possibly TRBD2 on 5 matching bases. V was trimmed by 7 bases and J by 1 base, leaving 10 bases between them. CDR1 is MNHEY and CDR2 is SVGEGT in the germline V gene. This CDR3 comprises 14 residues.

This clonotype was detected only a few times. CDR3 DNA sequence: TGTGCCAGCAGCTTATTGGGCAGTACCAGTAATTCACCCCTCCACTTT. Translated, it gives CASSLLGSTSNSPLHF. The chain employs TRBV7-3 and TRBJ1-6; D gene uncertain. Trimming cost V 2 bases and J 6 bases, with 14 bases left between them. The CDR3 covers 16 residues. Germline values: CDR1 SGHTA, CDR2 FQGTGA.

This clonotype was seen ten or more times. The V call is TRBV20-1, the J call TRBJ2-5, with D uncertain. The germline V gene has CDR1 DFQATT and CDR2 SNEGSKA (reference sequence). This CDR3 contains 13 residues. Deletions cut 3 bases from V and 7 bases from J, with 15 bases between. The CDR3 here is CSASRLVEGTQYF. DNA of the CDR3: TGCAGTGCTAGTCGCCTAGTTGAAGGGACCCAGTACTTC.

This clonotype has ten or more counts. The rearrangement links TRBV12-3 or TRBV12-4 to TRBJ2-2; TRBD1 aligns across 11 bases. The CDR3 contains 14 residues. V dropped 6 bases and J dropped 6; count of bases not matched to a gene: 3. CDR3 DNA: TGTGCCAGCAGCAAGGGACAGGGGGCCGGGGAGCTGTTTTTT. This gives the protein CASSKGQGAGELFF.

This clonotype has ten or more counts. For the CDR3, the DNA is TGTGCCAGCTCACCACCCTCGGCGGGAGCTCAAGATACGCAGTATTTT. It is translated as CASSPPSAGAQDTQYF. The chain employs TRBV18 and TRBJ2-3, with 7 bases that match TRBD2. Germline V lookup: CDR1 KGHSH, CDR2 LQKENI. This CDR3 has 16 residues. The V gene end was trimmed by 0 bases and the J gene end by 5 bases; junction bases not matched to a gene: 8.

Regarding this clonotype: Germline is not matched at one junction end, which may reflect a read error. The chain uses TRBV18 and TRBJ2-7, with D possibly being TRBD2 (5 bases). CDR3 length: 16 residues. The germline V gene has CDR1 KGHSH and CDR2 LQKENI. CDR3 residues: CASSPARWGEGYVQYF. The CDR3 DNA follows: TGTGCCAGCTCACCAGCAAGGTGGGGAGAAGGGTACGTGCAGTACTTC.

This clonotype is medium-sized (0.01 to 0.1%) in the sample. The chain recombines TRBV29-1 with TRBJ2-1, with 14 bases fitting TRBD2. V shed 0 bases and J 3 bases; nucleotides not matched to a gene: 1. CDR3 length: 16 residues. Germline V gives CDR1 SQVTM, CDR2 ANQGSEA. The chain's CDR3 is CSVEEGTSGSYNEQFF. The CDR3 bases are TGCAGCGTTGAAGAAGGGACTAGCGGGAGCTACAATGAGCAGTTCTTC.

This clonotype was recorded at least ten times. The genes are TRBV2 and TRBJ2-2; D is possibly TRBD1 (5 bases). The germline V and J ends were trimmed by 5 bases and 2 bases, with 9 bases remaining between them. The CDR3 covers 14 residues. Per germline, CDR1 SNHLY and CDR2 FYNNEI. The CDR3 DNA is TGTGCCAGCAGTCCCCAGGGAAACACCGGGGAGCTGTTTTTT. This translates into CASSPQGNTGELFF.

CDR3 residues: CASSQLAGGPKETQYF. CDR3 nucleotides: TGCGCCAGCAGCCAACTAGCGGGAGGACCCAAAGAGACCCAGTACTTC. The chain links TRBV4-1 to TRBJ2-5; 11 bases align to TRBD2. The CDR3 has 16 residues. J gave up 3 bases and V 2 bases, and 5 bases lay outside the gene matches. Germline lookup yields CDR1 MGHRA and CDR2 YSYEKL.

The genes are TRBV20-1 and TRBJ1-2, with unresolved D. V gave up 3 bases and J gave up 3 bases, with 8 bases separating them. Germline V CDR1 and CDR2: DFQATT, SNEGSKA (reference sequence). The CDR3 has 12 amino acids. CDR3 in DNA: TGCAGTGCTAGGAATCAGGACTATGGCTACACCTTC. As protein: CSARNQDYGYTF.

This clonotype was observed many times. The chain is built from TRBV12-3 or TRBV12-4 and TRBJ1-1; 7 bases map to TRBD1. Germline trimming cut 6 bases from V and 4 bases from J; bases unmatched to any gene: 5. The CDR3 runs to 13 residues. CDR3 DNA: TGTGCCAGCAGCACCACAGGGGCCACTGAAGCTTTCTTT. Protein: CASSTTGATEAFF.

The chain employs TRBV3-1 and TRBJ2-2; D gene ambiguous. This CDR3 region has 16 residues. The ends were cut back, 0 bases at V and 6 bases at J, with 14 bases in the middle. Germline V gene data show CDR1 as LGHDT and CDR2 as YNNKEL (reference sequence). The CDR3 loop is CASSQDALKGAGELFF. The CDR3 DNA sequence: TGTGCCAGCAGCCAAGATGCCCTAAAAGGAGCCGGGGAGCTGTTTTTT.

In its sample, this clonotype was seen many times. The CDR3 region is CASSSSGRRDTGELFF. The CDR3 nucleotides read TGTGCCAGCAGTTCCAGCGGGAGGCGAGACACCGGGGAGCTGTTTTTT. The gene calls are TRBV6-5 and TRBJ2-2; 9 nucleotides line up with TRBD2. Germline V gene sequence: CDR1 MNHEY, CDR2 SVGAGI. The trim removed 4 bases at V and 3 bases at J, leaving 6 bases unmatched. The CDR3 runs 16 residues.

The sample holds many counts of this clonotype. The CDR3 region has the DNA TGCAGTGCACCAGGAGGCGGGGGGATTTTACGAGGGCAGTACTTC. This translates into CSAPGGGGILRGQYF. The genes are TRBV20-1 and TRBJ2-7; 8 bases align to TRBD2. This CDR3 has 15 residues. Losses at the gene ends were 6 bases for V and 9 bases for J; bases not matched to a gene: 19. Germline-derived CDR1 and CDR2 are DFQATT and SNEGSKA (reference sequence).

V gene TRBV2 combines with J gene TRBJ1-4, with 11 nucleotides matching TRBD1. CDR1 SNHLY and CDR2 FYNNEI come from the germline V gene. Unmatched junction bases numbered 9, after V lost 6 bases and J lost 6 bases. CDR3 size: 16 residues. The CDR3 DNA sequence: TGTGCCAGCAGGGACAGGGGGCGCGAAGTGGATGAAAAACTGTTTTTT. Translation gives CASRDRGREVDEKLFF.

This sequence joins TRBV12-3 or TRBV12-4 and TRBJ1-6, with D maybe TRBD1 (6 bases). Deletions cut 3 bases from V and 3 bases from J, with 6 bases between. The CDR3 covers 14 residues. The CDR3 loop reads CASSLDSYNSPLHF. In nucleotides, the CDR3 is TGTGCCAGCAGTTTGGACAGCTATAATTCACCCCTCCACTTT.

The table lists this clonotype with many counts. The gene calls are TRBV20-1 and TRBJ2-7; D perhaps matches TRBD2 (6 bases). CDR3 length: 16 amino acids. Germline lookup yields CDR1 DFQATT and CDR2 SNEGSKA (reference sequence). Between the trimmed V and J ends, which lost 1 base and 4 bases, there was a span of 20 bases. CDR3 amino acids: CSARASFFSGRYEQYF. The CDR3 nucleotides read TGCAGTGCTAGAGCCTCATTTTTTAGCGGCCGATACGAGCAGTACTTC.